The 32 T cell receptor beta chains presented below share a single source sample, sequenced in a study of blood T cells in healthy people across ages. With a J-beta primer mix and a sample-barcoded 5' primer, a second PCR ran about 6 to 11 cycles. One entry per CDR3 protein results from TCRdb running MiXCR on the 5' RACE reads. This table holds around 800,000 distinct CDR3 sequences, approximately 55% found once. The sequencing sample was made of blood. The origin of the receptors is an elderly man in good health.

CDR3 nucleotide sequence: TGCAGTGCTAGGACACAGGGCAGGAACACTGAAGCTTTCTTT. This codes for CSARTQGRNTEAFF. The V gene is TRBV20-1, the J gene TRBJ1-1; TRBD1 is a possible D gene (6 bases). V lost 3 bases, J lost 1 base, and 12 bases lay in between. CDR1 DFQATT and CDR2 SNEGSKA come from the germline V gene (reference sequence). The CDR3 length is 14 residues.

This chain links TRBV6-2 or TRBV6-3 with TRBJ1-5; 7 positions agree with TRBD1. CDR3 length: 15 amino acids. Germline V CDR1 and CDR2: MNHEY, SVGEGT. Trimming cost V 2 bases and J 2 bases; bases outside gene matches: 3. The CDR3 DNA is TGTGCCAGCAGTTACAGGGGGCCGGGCAATCAGCCCCAGCATTTT. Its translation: CASSYRGPGNQPQHF.

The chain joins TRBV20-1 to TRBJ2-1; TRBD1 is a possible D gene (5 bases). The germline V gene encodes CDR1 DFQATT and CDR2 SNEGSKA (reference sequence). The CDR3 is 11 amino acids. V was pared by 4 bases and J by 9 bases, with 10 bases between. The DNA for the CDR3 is TGCAGTGCTAAGGATGGGGCTGAGCAGTTCTTC. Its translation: CSAKDGAEQFF.

The CDR3 DNA follows: TGTGCCAGCAGCTTTACCGGGACTAGGTTCCCGGAGCAGTACTTC. This sequence encodes CASSFTGTRFPEQYF. This sequence joins TRBV7-6 and TRBJ2-5; TRBD2 matches at 8 bases. The germline gives CDR1 SGHVS, CDR2 FNYEAQ. The V gene end was trimmed by 3 bases and the J gene end by 11 bases; junction bases not matched to a gene: 14. This CDR3 is 15 amino acids long.

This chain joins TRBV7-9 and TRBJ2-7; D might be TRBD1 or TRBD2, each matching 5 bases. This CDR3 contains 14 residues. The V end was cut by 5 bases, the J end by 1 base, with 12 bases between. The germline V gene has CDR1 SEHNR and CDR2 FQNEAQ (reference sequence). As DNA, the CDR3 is TGTGCCAGCAGCAGAGGGGCGACTTCCTACGAGCAGTACTTC. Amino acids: CASSRGATSYEQYF.

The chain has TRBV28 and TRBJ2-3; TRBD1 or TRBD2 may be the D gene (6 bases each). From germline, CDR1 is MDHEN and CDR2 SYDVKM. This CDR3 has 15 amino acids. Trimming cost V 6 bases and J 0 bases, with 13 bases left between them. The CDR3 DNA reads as TGTGCCAGCAGATCATGGGGGGCTAGCACAGATACGCAGTATTTT. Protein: CASRSWGASTDTQYF.

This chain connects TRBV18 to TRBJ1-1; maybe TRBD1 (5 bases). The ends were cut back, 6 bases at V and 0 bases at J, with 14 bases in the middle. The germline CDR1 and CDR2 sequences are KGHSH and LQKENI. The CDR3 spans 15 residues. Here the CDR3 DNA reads TGTGCCAGCTCGTCGGGGGGTATCATGAACACTGAAGCTTTCTTT. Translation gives CASSSGGIMNTEAFF.

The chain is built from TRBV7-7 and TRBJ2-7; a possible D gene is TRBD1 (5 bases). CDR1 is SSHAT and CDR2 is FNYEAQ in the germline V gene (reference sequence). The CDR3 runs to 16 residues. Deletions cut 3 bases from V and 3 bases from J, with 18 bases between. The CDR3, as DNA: TGTGCCAGCAGCTTTGTTTTTGTCGGACAAGTCTACGAGCAGTACTTC. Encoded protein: CASSFVFVGQVYEQYF.

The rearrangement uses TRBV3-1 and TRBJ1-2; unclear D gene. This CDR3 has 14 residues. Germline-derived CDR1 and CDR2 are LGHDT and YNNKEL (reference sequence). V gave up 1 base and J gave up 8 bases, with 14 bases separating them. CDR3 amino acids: CASSQGAALWGYTF. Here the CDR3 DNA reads TGTGCCAGCAGCCAAGGTGCCGCGTTGTGGGGCTACACCTTC.

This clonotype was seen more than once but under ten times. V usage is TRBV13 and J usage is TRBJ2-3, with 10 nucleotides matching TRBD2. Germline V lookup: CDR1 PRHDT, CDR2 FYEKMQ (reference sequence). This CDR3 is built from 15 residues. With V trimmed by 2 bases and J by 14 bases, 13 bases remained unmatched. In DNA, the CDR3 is TGTGCCAGCAGCTTAAGCGGGAGGGGGCACAGATACGCGTATTTT. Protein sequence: CASSLSGRGHRYAYF.

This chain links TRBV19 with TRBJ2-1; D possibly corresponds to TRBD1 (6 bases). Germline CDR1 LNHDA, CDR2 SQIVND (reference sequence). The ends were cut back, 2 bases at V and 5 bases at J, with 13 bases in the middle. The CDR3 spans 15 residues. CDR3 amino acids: CASSILRDTHNEQFF. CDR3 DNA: TGTGCCAGTAGTATACTACGGGACACTCACAATGAGCAGTTCTTC.

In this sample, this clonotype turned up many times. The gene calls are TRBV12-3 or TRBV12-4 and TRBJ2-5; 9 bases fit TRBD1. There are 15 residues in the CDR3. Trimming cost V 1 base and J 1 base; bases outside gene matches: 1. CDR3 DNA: TGTGCCAGCAGTTTAGGGACAGGGGTCCAAGAGACCCAGTACTTC. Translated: CASSLGTGVQETQYF.

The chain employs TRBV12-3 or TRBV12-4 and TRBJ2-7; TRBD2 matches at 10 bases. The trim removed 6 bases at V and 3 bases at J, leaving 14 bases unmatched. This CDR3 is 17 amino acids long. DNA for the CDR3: TGTGCCAGCAGCTTTATGAGGGGTCTAGCGGGAGTCTACGAGCAGTACTTC. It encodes CASSFMRGLAGVYEQYF.

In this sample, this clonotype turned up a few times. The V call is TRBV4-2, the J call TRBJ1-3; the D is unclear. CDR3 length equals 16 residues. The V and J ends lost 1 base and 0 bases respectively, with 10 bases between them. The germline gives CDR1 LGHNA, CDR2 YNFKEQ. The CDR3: CASSQGPEDSGNTIYF. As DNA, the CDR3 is TGTGCCAGCAGCCAAGGCCCCGAGGACTCTGGAAACACCATATATTTT.

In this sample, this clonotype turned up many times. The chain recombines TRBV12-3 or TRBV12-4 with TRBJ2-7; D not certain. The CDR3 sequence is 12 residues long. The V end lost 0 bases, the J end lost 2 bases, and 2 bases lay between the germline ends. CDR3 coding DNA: TGTGCCAGCAGTTTAGCGGCCTACGAGCAGTACTTC. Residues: CASSLAAYEQYF.

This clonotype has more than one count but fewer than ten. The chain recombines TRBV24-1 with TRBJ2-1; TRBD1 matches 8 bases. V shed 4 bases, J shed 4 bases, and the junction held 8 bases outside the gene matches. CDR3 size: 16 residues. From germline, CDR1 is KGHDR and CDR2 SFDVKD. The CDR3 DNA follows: TGTGCCACCAGTGACCCGAGCAGGGGGCTGTACAATGAGCAGTTCTTC. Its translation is CATSDPSRGLYNEQFF.

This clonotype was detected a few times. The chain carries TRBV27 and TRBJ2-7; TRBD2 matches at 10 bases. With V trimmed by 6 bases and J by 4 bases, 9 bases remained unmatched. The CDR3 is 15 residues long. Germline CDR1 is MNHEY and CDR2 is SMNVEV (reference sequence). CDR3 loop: CASRSGTSAIYEQYF. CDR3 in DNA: TGTGCCAGCAGATCCGGGACTAGCGCGATTTACGAGCAGTACTTC.

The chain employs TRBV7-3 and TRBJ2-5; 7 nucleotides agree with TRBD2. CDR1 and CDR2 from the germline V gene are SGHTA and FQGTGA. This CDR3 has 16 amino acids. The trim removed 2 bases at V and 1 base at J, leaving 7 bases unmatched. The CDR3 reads CASSLPSSGLQETQYF. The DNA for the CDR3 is TGTGCCAGCAGCTTACCGTCTAGCGGACTCCAAGAGACCCAGTACTTC. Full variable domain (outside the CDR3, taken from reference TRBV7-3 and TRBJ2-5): GAGVSQTPSNKVTEKGKYVELRCDPISGHTALYWYRQSLGQGPEFLIYFQGTGAADDSGLPNDRFFAVRPEGSVSTLKIQRTERGDSAVYLCASSLPSSGLQETQYFGPGTRLLVL.

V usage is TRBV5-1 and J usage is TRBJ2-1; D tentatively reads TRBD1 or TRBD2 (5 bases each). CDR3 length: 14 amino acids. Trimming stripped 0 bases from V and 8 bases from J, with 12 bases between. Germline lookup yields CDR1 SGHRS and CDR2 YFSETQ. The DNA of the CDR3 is TGCGCCAGCAGCTTGGGGGGCCCGCGGGATGAGCAGTTCTTC. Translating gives CASSLGGPRDEQFF.

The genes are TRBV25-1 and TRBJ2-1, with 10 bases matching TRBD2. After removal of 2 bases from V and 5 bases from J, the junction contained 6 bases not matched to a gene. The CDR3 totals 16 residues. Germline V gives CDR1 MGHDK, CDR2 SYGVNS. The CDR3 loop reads CASSETSGTFHNEQFF. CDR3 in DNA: TGTGCCAGCAGTGAAACTAGCGGGACCTTCCACAATGAGCAGTTCTTC.

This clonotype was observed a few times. The CDR3 region is CASSQDRISGYTF. The CDR3 nucleotides are TGTGCCAGCAGTCAGGACAGGATTAGTGGCTACACCTTC. The chain couples TRBV12-3 or TRBV12-4 to TRBJ1-2; the match to TRBD1 covers 7 bases. Losses at the gene ends were 5 bases for V and 7 bases for J; bases not matched to a gene: 7. The CDR3 spans 13 residues.

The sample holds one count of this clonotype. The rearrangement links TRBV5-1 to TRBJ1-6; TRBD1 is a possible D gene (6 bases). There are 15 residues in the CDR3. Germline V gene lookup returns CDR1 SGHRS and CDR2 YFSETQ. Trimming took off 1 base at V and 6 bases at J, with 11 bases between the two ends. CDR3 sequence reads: CASSLRTVGNSPLHF. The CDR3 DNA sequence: TGCGCCAGCAGCTTGAGGACAGTTGGTAATTCACCCCTCCACTTT.

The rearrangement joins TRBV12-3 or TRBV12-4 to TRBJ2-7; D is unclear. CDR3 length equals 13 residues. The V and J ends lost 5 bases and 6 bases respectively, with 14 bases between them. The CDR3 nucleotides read TGTGCCAGCAGTCCCGGGTCCTCCCTCGAGCAGTACTTC. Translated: CASSPGSSLEQYF.

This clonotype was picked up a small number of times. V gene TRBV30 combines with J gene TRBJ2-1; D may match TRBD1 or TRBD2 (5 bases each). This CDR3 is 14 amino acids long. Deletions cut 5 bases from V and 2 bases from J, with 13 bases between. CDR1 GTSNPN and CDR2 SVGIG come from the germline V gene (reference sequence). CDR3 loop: CAWAGTATYNEQFF. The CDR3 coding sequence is TGTGCCTGGGCCGGGACGGCTACCTACAATGAGCAGTTCTTC.

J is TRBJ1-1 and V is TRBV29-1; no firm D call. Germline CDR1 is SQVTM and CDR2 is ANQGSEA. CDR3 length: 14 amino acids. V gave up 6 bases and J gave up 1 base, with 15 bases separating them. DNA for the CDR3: TGCAGCGTCCAGCCCACAAGTGGGAACACTGAAGCTTTCTTT. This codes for CSVQPTSGNTEAFF.

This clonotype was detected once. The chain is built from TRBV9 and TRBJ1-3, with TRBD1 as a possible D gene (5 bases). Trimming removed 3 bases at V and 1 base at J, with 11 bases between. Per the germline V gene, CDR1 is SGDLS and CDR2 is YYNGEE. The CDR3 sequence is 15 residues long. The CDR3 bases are TGTGCCAGCAGCGATCGGAGGACATCTGGAAACACCATATATTTT. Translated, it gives CASSDRRTSGNTIYF.

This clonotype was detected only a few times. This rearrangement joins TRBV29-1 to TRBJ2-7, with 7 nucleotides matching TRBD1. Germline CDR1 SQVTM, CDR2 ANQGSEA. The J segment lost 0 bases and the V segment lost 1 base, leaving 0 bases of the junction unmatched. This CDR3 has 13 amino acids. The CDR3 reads CSVEGDSSYEQYF. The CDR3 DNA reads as TGCAGCGTTGAAGGGGACAGCTCCTACGAGCAGTACTTC.

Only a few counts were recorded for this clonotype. The CDR3 sequence: CSARGGLAGGPGELFF. The CDR3 nucleotides read TGCAGTGCTAGAGGAGGACTAGCGGGAGGGCCCGGGGAGCTGTTTTTT. This chain joins TRBV20-1 and TRBJ2-2, with TRBD2 matching 15 bases. The CDR3 spans 16 residues. V was clipped by 1 base and J by 6 bases; unmatched bases: 3. CDR1 and CDR2 from the germline V gene are DFQATT and SNEGSKA (reference sequence).

CDR3 DNA sequence: TGCGCCAGCAGCTTGGGGACCTGGGGGGAGACCCAGTACTTC. Its protein product is CASSLGTWGETQYF. V usage is TRBV5-1 and J usage is TRBJ2-5; D is possibly TRBD1 or TRBD2 (5 bases each). Germline V CDR1 and CDR2: SGHRS, YFSETQ. The V gene lost 0 bases and the J gene lost 5 bases, with 11 bases spanning the gap. The CDR3 spans 14 residues.

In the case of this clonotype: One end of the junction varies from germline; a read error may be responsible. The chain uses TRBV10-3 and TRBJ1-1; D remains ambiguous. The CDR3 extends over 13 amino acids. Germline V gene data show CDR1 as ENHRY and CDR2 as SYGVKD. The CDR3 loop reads CAINEDSNTEAFF. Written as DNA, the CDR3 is TGTGCCATCAATGAGGACTCGAACACTGAAGCTTTCTTT.

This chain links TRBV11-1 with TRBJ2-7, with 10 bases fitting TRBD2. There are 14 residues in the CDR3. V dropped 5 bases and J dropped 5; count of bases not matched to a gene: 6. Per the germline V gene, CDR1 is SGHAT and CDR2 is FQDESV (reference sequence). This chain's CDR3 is CASSIIAGGHEQYF. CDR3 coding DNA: TGTGCCAGCAGCATAATAGCGGGAGGCCACGAGCAGTACTTC.

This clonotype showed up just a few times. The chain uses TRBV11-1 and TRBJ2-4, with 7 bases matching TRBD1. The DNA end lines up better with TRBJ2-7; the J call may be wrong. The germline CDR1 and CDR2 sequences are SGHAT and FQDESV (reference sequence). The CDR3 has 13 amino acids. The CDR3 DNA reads TGTGCCAGCAGCTCCCGCGACAGGGTCGAGCAGTACTTC. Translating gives CASSSRDRVEQYF.